The T cell receptor (beta chain) under discussion was sequenced for a study of cytomegalovirus exposure and HLA in healthy donors. Vbeta (60) and Jbeta (13) primers were used in the PCR. Generated by immunoSEQ multiplex PCR, the TCRdb table keeps only in-frame clones and is missing some. The sample has 95,000 to 100,000 clones, roughly 71% seen once; the top ten hold about 10%. Study results and caveats: In a later analysis, TCR beta V- and J-gene trimming was associated with a missense DCLRE1C variant.

Remarks on this clone: Its target is unknown.

V was clipped by 4 bases and J by 8 bases; unmatched bases: 9. Germline CDR1 LNHDA, CDR2 SQIVND (reference sequence). CDR3 length equals 15 residues. The rearrangement joins TRBV19 to TRBJ2-1; TRBD1 matches at 9 bases. Sequenced: PBMCs. The clonotype was recovered from a middle-aged man in good health and CMV-seronegative. The CDR3, as DNA: TGTGCCAGTAGTAAGGAGAGTGGACAGGGGTATGAGCAGTTCTTC. It codes for CASSKESGQGYEQFF.